Listed below are T cell receptor beta chains from one sample, sequenced in a study of CD8 T cells in ankylosing spondylitis. TCRdb reprocessed the 5' RACE reads with MiXCR, giving one entry per CDR3 protein. The repertoire includes nearly 350,000 distinct CDR3 sequences, about 14% of them detected once, and 1.1% sits in the top ten. Input material: blood, either unsorted or a sorted T cell fraction (not recorded which). The receptors derive from a male donor with ankylosing spondylitis or in good health (not recorded which). CDR3s include the opening cysteine and the closing phenylalanine or tryptophan. D genes are given only for firm matches. Expanded clones get a size class; other rows say once, few or many, or leave the size out.

j_call: TRBJ1-6
v_call: TRBV12-2
clone_size: NA
d_call: NA
cdr3_nt: TGTGCAAGTCGCCCCCGAAGACCGACAGGGGGGCTTGGCTCACCCCTCCACTTT
cdr3_aa: CASRPRRPTGGLGSPLHF

j_call: TRBJ1-1
v_call: TRBV5-1
clone_size: few
d_call: NA
cdr3_nt: TGCGCCAGCCTCTCGGGGGGGATGGGCACTGAAGCTTTCTTT
cdr3_aa: CASLSGGMGTEAFF

j_call: TRBJ1-2
v_call: TRBV5-6
clone_size: NA
d_call: NA
cdr3_nt: TGTGCCAGCAGCAGTTACCGATTCGGCTACACCTTC
cdr3_aa: CASSSYRFGYTF

j_call: TRBJ1-5
v_call: TRBV7-8
clone_size: many
d_call: NA
cdr3_nt: TGTGCCAGCAGCCCTTTTTCGGGGGCGGATAGCAATCAGCCCCAGCATTTT
cdr3_aa: CASSPFSGADSNQPQHF

j_call: TRBJ2-3
v_call: TRBV12-3/TRBV12-4
clone_size: NA
d_call: NA
cdr3_nt: TGTGCCAGCAGAAAGACGGGGGCGGAGGCGCAGTATTTT
cdr3_aa: CASRKTGAEAQYF

j_call: TRBJ2-1
v_call: TRBV5-6
clone_size: NA
d_call: TRBD2
cdr3_nt: TGTGCCAGCAGCTTGACTAGCGCGAGCTCCTACAATGAGCAGTTCTTC
cdr3_aa: CASSLTSASSYNEQFF

j_call: TRBJ2-3
v_call: TRBV6-1
clone_size: NA
d_call: TRBD2
cdr3_nt: TGTGCCAGCAATCAATTAGCGGGAGTGCCAGATACGCAGTATTTT
cdr3_aa: CASNQLAGVPDTQYF

j_call: TRBJ2-3
v_call: TRBV15
clone_size: few
d_call: NA
cdr3_nt: TGTGCCACCAGCAGAGATCGAGATACGCAGTATTTT
cdr3_aa: CATSRDRDTQYF

j_call: TRBJ2-7
v_call: TRBV12-3/TRBV12-4
clone_size: few
d_call: TRBD1
cdr3_nt: TGTGCCACCTCGGGACAGGGGCTTTACGAGCAGTACTTC
cdr3_aa: CATSGQGLYEQYF

j_call: TRBJ2-7
v_call: TRBV7-2
clone_size: NA
d_call: TRBD1
cdr3_nt: TGTGCCAGCAGCATTTGGACAGGGTTGTCCTACGAGCAGTACTTC
cdr3_aa: CASSIWTGLSYEQYF

j_call: TRBJ1-1
v_call: TRBV10-3
clone_size: many
d_call: NA
cdr3_nt: TGTGCCATCAGTAGCTCCCTGCCCACTGAAGCTTTCTTT
cdr3_aa: CAISSSLPTEAFF

j_call: TRBJ2-5
v_call: TRBV20-1
clone_size: NA
d_call: TRBD1
cdr3_nt: TGCAGTGCTCCCGGACAGGGTGTAGAGACCCAGTACTTC
cdr3_aa: CSAPGQGVETQYF

j_call: TRBJ1-1
v_call: TRBV25-1
clone_size: NA
d_call: NA
cdr3_nt: TGTGCCAGCAGTGAATATGTGGGGACTGAAGCTTTCTTT
cdr3_aa: CASSEYVGTEAFF

j_call: TRBJ1-1
v_call: TRBV5-5
clone_size: NA
d_call: NA
cdr3_nt: TGTGCCAGCAGCCAGGGTTGGAACACTGAAGCTTTCTTT
cdr3_aa: CASSQGWNTEAFF

j_call: TRBJ2-1
v_call: TRBV11-3
clone_size: few
d_call: NA
cdr3_nt: TGTGCCAGCACCCTAGAGGGGGGCTCCTACAATGAGCAGTTCTTC
cdr3_aa: CASTLEGGSYNEQFF

j_call: TRBJ2-3
v_call: TRBV11-2
clone_size: NA
d_call: NA
cdr3_nt: TGTGCCAGCAGCTTAGTAGACCCCCCCAGCAGGGCAGATACGCAGTATTTT
cdr3_aa: CASSLVDPPSRADTQYF

j_call: TRBJ1-1
v_call: TRBV29-1
clone_size: many
d_call: NA
cdr3_nt: TGCAGCGTTGGTATCGGGGGAGGAACTGAAGCTTTCTTT
cdr3_aa: CSVGIGGGTEAFF